This TCR beta chain emerged from a study of T-cell reconstitution after alpha-beta-depleted transplantation in children. A library of TCRbeta sequences, prepared with unique molecular identifiers, was generated. TCRdb re-called the PCR reads through MiXCR, storing one row per CDR3 protein. The repertoire includes fewer than 550,000 distinct CDR3 sequences, about 10% of them detected once, and 14% sits in the top ten. About this clonotype: The antigen remains unidentified.

Germline CDR1 is MGHRA and CDR2 is YSYEKL. V lost 3 bases and J lost 2, with 4 bases in between. CDR3 length: 12 amino acids. Study conclusions and caveats: Where some patients showed high TCRbeta diversity at day 60, it came from recipient T cells and thymic progenitors that had survived. Newly made T cells mostly supplied T-cell counts and diversity one year after transplant.

The chain recombines TRBV4-1 with TRBJ2-5; D is uncertain. The receptor's source is a female patient aged 2-10 years who had a stem cell transplant for aplastic anemia, so the T cells may come from the graft donor. The sample consisted of PBMCs, mostly from graft donor cells, taken 180 days after TCRalphabeta/CD19-depleted stem cell transplant. The CDR3 loop is CASSQGQETQYF. The CDR3 bases are TGCGCCAGCAGCCAGGGACAAGAGACCCAGTACTTC.